Shown below are 25 T cell receptor beta chains from a single sample sequenced in a study. Treg sorting used a CD4+CD25+CD127-/low gate. A single record per CDR3 protein comes from TCRdb applying MiXCR to the 5' RACE reads. In the table there are tens of thousands of distinct CDR3 sequences, 20% to 25% of which are singletons. Material for sequencing was Tregs sorted from blood. The receptors here all came from a female donor with breast cancer.

The rearrangement uses TRBV3-1 and TRBJ2-7, with a weak D call TRBD1 (5 bases). Germline CDR1 is LGHDT and CDR2 is YNNKEL (reference sequence). Trimming cost V 4 bases and J 6 bases, with 16 bases left between them. The length of the CDR3 is 14 residues. The CDR3 DNA reads as TGTGCCAGCAGCCCAGGGTCGGCAAACTCCGAGCAGTACTTC. Encoded protein: CASSPGSANSEQYF.

This clonotype was seen a few times. CDR3 bases: TGTGCCAGCAGCCTAGACCGGAGCTCCTACAATGAGCAGTTCTTC. It is translated as CASSLDRSSYNEQFF. The genes are TRBV7-2 and TRBJ2-1; no clear D gene. Per germline, CDR1 SGHTA and CDR2 FQGNSA. V shed 5 bases and J shed 0 bases, with 11 bases lying between them. There are 15 residues in the CDR3.

In DNA, the CDR3 is TGCGCCAGCAGCTTTGGGCAGGGCGCTGAAGCTTTCTTT. It yields the protein CASSFGQGAEAFF. The chain joins TRBV5-1 to TRBJ1-1; perhaps TRBD1 as D (5 bases). CDR1 is SGHRS and CDR2 is YFSETQ in the germline V gene. V shed 2 bases and J shed 6 bases, with 11 bases lying between them. The length of the CDR3 is 13 residues.

There are many counts of this clonotype. J is TRBJ2-1 and V is TRBV4-2, with 8 bases identical to TRBD2. The germline V gene has CDR1 LGHNA and CDR2 YNFKEQ. The CDR3 length is 13 residues. With 5 bases clipped from V and 9 bases from J, the junction kept 6 bases outside the gene matches. CDR3 amino acids: CASSFSGEGEQFF. CDR3 nucleotide sequence: TGTGCCAGCAGCTTTAGCGGGGAGGGTGAGCAGTTCTTC.

This chain uses TRBV6-6 with TRBJ2-3, with TRBD2 identical over 11 bases. The trim removed 6 bases at V and 3 bases at J, leaving 8 bases unmatched. This CDR3 spans 16 amino acids. Looked up from germline, CDR1 is MNHNY and CDR2 is SVGAGI (reference sequence). The DNA of the CDR3 is TGTGCCAGCAGCAGTATAGCGGGAGGGCCGACAGATACGCAGTATTTT. Protein product: CASSSIAGGPTDTQYF.

With regard to this clonotype: A much larger clone lies one base from this, so it may be a read error. J is TRBJ2-1 and V is TRBV9; 8 nucleotides agree with TRBD2. The germline V gene encodes CDR1 SGDLS and CDR2 YYNGEE. This CDR3 is built from 16 residues. V lost 0 bases and J lost 11; bases outside the gene matches: 13. This chain's CDR3 is CASSVASSGRWGKQFF. The CDR3 DNA reads as TGTGCCAGCAGCGTAGCTTCAAGCGGGAGATGGGGAAAGCAGTTCTTC.

By frequency in the sample, this clonotype is medium-sized (0.01 to 0.1%). V is TRBV6-1 and J is TRBJ1-5; D ambiguous. With 1 base removed from V and 9 bases from J, the gap between germline ends came to 7 bases. The length of the CDR3 is 12 residues. CDR1 is MNHNS and CDR2 is SASEGT in the germline V gene. The CDR3 loop reads CASSEGLGPQHF. DNA for the CDR3: TGTGCCAGCAGTGAAGGTCTCGGGCCCCAGCATTTT.

The genes are TRBV5-1 and TRBJ2-5; D not resolved. Germline V gene sequence: CDR1 SGHRS, CDR2 YFSETQ. Trimming removed 0 bases from V and 5 bases from J, with 8 bases in between. This CDR3 contains 13 residues. DNA of the CDR3: TGCGCCAGCAGCTTGGTGTGGGGTGAGACCCAGTACTTC. It is translated as CASSLVWGETQYF. Supplemented by reference TRBV5-1 and TRBJ2-5, the full variable domain reads KAGVTQTPRYLIKTRGQQVTLSCSPISGHRSVSWYQQTPGQGLQFLFEYFSETQRNKGNFPGRFSGRQFSNSRSEMNVSTLELGDSALYLCASSLVWGETQYFGPGTRLLVL.

In DNA, the CDR3 is TGTGCCAGCAGCCAAGTAAGGACGCGGGCAGTGTATGGCTACACCTTC. Translating gives CASSQVRTRAVYGYTF. V usage is TRBV4-2 and J usage is TRBJ1-2, with D hard to call. The CDR3 is 16 amino acids. The V gene lost 1 base and the J gene lost 5 bases, with 17 bases spanning the gap. Looked up from germline, CDR1 is LGHNA and CDR2 is YNFKEQ.

This clonotype was detected ten times or more. The rearrangement links TRBV5-1 to TRBJ2-1; perhaps D is TRBD1 or TRBD2 (5 bases each). From germline, CDR1 is SGHRS and CDR2 YFSETQ. CDR3 length: 14 residues. V lost 5 bases and J 4 bases, leaving 13 bases between the germline ends. The CDR3 loop reads CASSGQGDYNEQFF. DNA of the CDR3: TGCGCCAGCAGTGGGCAGGGAGATTACAATGAGCAGTTCTTC.

Comments on this clonotype: A read error may be the cause here, since a much bigger clone is one base away. The gene calls are TRBV20-1 and TRBJ2-3; 8 nucleotides agree with TRBD2. The CDR3 consists of 18 residues. The germline V gene has CDR1 DFQATT and CDR2 SNEGSKA (reference sequence). CDR3 sequence (DNA): TGCAGTGCTAGAGATCCCTTACGGCTAGCGGGCGCCCTCGATATGCAGTATTTT. Protein: CSARDPLRLAGALDMQYF.

The gene calls are TRBV7-3 and TRBJ1-2; 9 bases match TRBD1. V was pared by 0 bases and J by 7 bases, with 3 bases of the junction left unmatched. The CDR3 covers 14 residues. Per the germline V gene, CDR1 is SGHTA and CDR2 is FQGTGA. The CDR3 coding sequence is TGTGCCAGCAGCTTAACGGGACAGGGTCGTGGCTACACCTTC. This encodes CASSLTGQGRGYTF.

At least ten counts were recorded for this clonotype. One end of the junction is discordant with germline, which a read error may explain. This chain links TRBV4-1 with TRBJ2-7; 15 bases are shared with TRBD2. Germline V lookup: CDR1 MGHRA, CDR2 YSYEKL. The CDR3 consists of 15 residues. In nucleotides, the CDR3 is TGCGCCAGCAGCCAGGTTGTTGGGACTAGCGGGAGGATGGACTTC. Its translation is CASSQVVGTSGRMDF.

This clonotype was detected only a few times. The chain is built from TRBV7-2 and TRBJ2-3; TRBD1 matches at 8 bases. The germline V gene encodes CDR1 SGHTA and CDR2 FQGNSA. With 0 bases clipped from V and 2 bases from J, the junction kept 10 bases outside the gene matches. CDR3 length: 18 residues. The CDR3 DNA reads TGTGCCAGCAGCTTAGCCCCGACAACAGGGGGTTACACAGATACGCAGTATTTT. Its protein is CASSLAPTTGGYTDTQYF.

This clonotype has a count of ten or more. This chain connects TRBV6-5 to TRBJ2-3; 9 nucleotides agree with TRBD1. Germline CDR1 reads MNHEY; CDR2 reads SVGAGI. CDR3 size: 14 residues. The J segment lost 4 bases and the V segment lost 5 bases, leaving 4 bases of the junction unmatched. CDR3 bases: TGTGCCAGCAGTAGGGACAGGGACGCAGATACGCAGTATTTT. It is translated as CASSRDRDADTQYF.

In this sample, this clonotype turned up a few times. The chain employs TRBV7-3 and TRBJ2-1; D is perhaps TRBD2 (5 bases). Germline CDR1 and CDR2: SGHTA and FQGTGA. V lost 1 base and J 7 bases, leaving 5 bases between the germline ends. The CDR3 spans 12 residues. CDR3 in DNA: TGTGCCAGCAGCTTAATAGCGAATGAGCAGTTCTTC. Its protein product is CASSLIANEQFF.

This clonotype was observed at least ten times. The genes are TRBV7-9 and TRBJ1-2; D gene ambiguous. The germline V and J ends were trimmed by 4 bases and 11 bases, with 11 bases remaining between them. Germline V gene sequence: CDR1 SEHNR, CDR2 FQNEAQ (reference sequence). This CDR3 is 11 amino acids long. CDR3 sequence: CASSSPHYYTF. CDR3 DNA: TGTGCCAGCAGCTCACCGCACTATTACACCTTC.

This clonotype was observed at least ten times. The rearrangement joins TRBV12-3 or TRBV12-4 to TRBJ1-1, with TRBD1 matching over 8 bases. The CDR3 extends over 13 amino acids. Germline trimming cut 6 bases from V and 3 bases from J; bases unmatched to any gene: 3. This chain's CDR3 is CASSRQGYTEAFF. The CDR3 DNA reads as TGTGCCAGCAGCAGACAGGGGTACACTGAAGCTTTCTTT.

This clonotype was observed at least ten times. This chain links TRBV6-1 with TRBJ1-4; TRBD1 aligns across 9 bases. The V and J ends lost 2 bases and 8 bases, in that order; junction bases with no gene match: 3. The germline gives CDR1 MNHNS, CDR2 SASEGT. The CDR3 covers 14 residues. Here the CDR3 reads CASSEWTGEEKLFF. DNA of the CDR3: TGTGCCAGCAGTGAATGGACAGGGGAGGAAAAACTGTTTTTT.

This sequence joins TRBV29-1 and TRBJ1-1; D is perhaps TRBD1 (6 bases). The CDR3 is 12 residues long. The germline V and J ends were trimmed by 4 bases and 6 bases, with 12 bases remaining between them. The V gene's germline CDR1 is SQVTM and CDR2 ANQGSEA. The CDR3 coding sequence is TGCAGCGTTGTGGGGGCTTCGTCTGAAGCTTTCTTT. It encodes CSVVGASSEAFF.

The table lists this clonotype with many counts. This chain links TRBV27 with TRBJ2-1; D ambiguous. This CDR3 has 11 residues. Germline assignment: CDR1 MNHEY and CDR2 SMNVEV (reference sequence). Trimming took off 3 bases at V and 10 bases at J, with 7 bases between the two ends. The CDR3 loop is CASSFRSEQFF. The CDR3 coding sequence is TGTGCCAGCAGTTTTAGGTCCGAGCAGTTCTTC.

This clonotype has at least ten counts. The gene calls are TRBV29-1 and TRBJ1-2, with TRBD1 as a possible D gene (6 bases). The V gene's germline CDR1 is SQVTM and CDR2 ANQGSEA. This CDR3 has 13 amino acids. Trimming took off 6 bases at V and 8 bases at J, with 19 bases between the two ends. The CDR3 region has the DNA TGCAGCGTGGAGACTGACAGGATAGGGGGCTACACCTTC. Protein product: CSVETDRIGGYTF.

To note about this clonotype: A read error is possible here, since a much larger clone lies one base away. V is TRBV27 and J is TRBJ2-7, with 8 bases fitting TRBD2. The germline CDR1 and CDR2 sequences are MNHEY and SMNVEV (reference sequence). The CDR3 contains 15 residues. After removal of 7 bases from V and 2 bases from J, the junction contained 10 bases not matched to a gene. CDR3 amino acids: CASTLTSVGTYEQYF. The CDR3 coding sequence is TGTGCCAGCACCCTGACTAGCGTGGGAACCTACGAGCAGTACTTC.

This clonotype was seen at least ten times. The V gene is TRBV5-1, the J gene TRBJ1-2; 7 nucleotides align to TRBD1. The V gene's germline CDR1 is SGHRS and CDR2 YFSETQ. V trimming: 4 bases; J trimming: 6 bases; junction bases outside the gene matches: 12. The CDR3 totals 15 residues. The chain's CDR3 is CASSPGTAPGDGYTF. CDR3 bases: TGCGCCAGCAGCCCTGGGACAGCCCCGGGGGATGGCTACACCTTC. Combining the CDR3 with reference TRBV5-1 and TRBJ1-2 gives the whole variable domain KAGVTQTPRYLIKTRGQQVTLSCSPISGHRSVSWYQQTPGQGLQFLFEYFSETQRNKGNFPGRFSGRQFSNSRSEMNVSTLELGDSALYLCASSPGTAPGDGYTFGSGTRLTVV.

The chain recombines TRBV6-1 with TRBJ1-6, with a weak D call TRBD1 (6 bases). The CDR3 contains 17 residues. CDR1 is MNHNS, CDR2 SASEGT, per germline. V lost 8 bases and J lost 5, with 22 bases in between. The CDR3 region has the DNA TGTGCCAGCTCCGGCCGGACAGCCTTGACCCATAATTCACCCCTCCACTTT. It codes for CASSGRTALTHNSPLHF.